One sample yielded the 18 T cell receptor beta chains listed below, sequenced in a study of early T cells in non-severe SARS-CoV-2 infection. TCRdb reprocessed the 5' RACE reads via MiXCR and lists one record per CDR3 protein. There are 30,000 or so distinct CDR3 sequences in the sample; under 7% occur only once, and over 20% lies in the top ten. The sample comprised whole blood. Receptor source: an adult who was a healthcare worker with PCR-confirmed SARS-CoV-2 infection or an uninfected control (not recorded which).

In its sample, this clonotype was seen many times. This chain uses TRBV27 with TRBJ2-5, with 7 positions matching TRBD2. Per germline, CDR1 MNHEY and CDR2 SMNVEV (reference sequence). The V gene end was trimmed by 4 bases and the J gene end by 6 bases; junction bases not matched to a gene: 11. There are 15 residues in the CDR3. CDR3 in amino acids: CASSSGTGRGKTQYF. The DNA of the CDR3 is TGTGCCAGCAGTTCCGGGACTGGGAGGGGAAAGACCCAGTACTTC.

In this sample, this clonotype turned up many times. This chain connects TRBV4-3 to TRBJ2-7; D is uncertain. Trimming removed 0 bases from V and 0 bases from J, with 9 bases in between. CDR1 and CDR2 (germline): LGHNA, YSLEER. CDR3 length: 15 amino acids. The CDR3 here is CASSQEVYSSYEQYF. Here the CDR3 DNA reads TGCGCCAGCAGCCAAGAAGTCTACAGCTCCTACGAGCAGTACTTC.

The chain uses TRBV28 and TRBJ1-3; D not resolved. V dropped 6 bases and J dropped 3 bases, with 15 bases sitting between them. The CDR3 consists of 15 residues. The germline V gene encodes CDR1 MDHEN and CDR2 SYDVKM. The CDR3 nucleotides read TGTGCCAGCAGCCGCCATAGGGCGTTTGGAAACACCATATATTTT. This translates into CASSRHRAFGNTIYF. The full variable domain, rest sourced from reference TRBV28 and TRBJ1-3, is DVKVTQSSRYLVKRTGEKVFLECVQDMDHENMFWYRQDPGLGLRLIYFSYDVKMKEKGDIPEGYSVSREKKERFSLILESASTNQTSMYLCASSRHRAFGNTIYFGEGSWLTVV.

The CDR3 reads CASSEQQYGYTF. The CDR3 DNA sequence: TGTGCCAGCAGTGAACAACAGTATGGCTACACCTTC. J is TRBJ1-2 and V is TRBV6-1; D gene uncertain. This CDR3 spans 12 amino acids. V gave up 2 bases and J gave up 5 bases, with 6 bases separating them. Germline V gene lookup returns CDR1 MNHNS and CDR2 SASEGT.

This clonotype was seen many times. V and J are TRBV11-2 and TRBJ2-3; the D gene is possibly TRBD2 (7 bases). CDR1 is SGHAT and CDR2 is FQNNGV in the germline V gene. V was pared by 1 base and J by 2 bases, with 19 bases between. The CDR3 is 18 residues long. The CDR3 sequence: CASSLVESAGDNTDTQYF. The CDR3 DNA reads as TGTGCCAGCAGCTTAGTAGAATCGGCGGGGGACAACACAGATACGCAGTATTTT.

This clonotype has a count of ten or more. The chain has TRBV28 and TRBJ2-1, with D possibly TRBD2 on 6 matching bases. V was pared by 4 bases and J by 9 bases, with 13 bases between. Germline loops: CDR1 MDHEN, CDR2 SYDVKM. The CDR3 runs 13 residues. The CDR3 loop is CASSSTGVVEQFF. For the CDR3, the DNA is TGTGCCAGCAGTTCGACGGGAGTGGTTGAGCAGTTCTTC.

This clonotype was detected ten times or more. This sequence joins TRBV20-1 and TRBJ2-3; 9 bases agree with TRBD2. Trimming took 3 bases from V and 2 from J; bases not matched to a gene: 6. Looked up from germline, CDR1 is DFQATT and CDR2 is SNEGSKA (reference sequence). This CDR3 has 15 amino acids. CDR3 in amino acids: CSASGAGGYTDTQYF. CDR3 nucleotides: TGCAGTGCTAGCGGAGCGGGGGGCTACACAGATACGCAGTATTTT.

The sample holds many counts of this clonotype. The V and J genes are TRBV7-8 and TRBJ2-1; TRBD1 matches 8 bases. CDR3 length: 14 amino acids. V was pared by 1 base and J by 7 bases, with 3 bases of the junction left unmatched. Germline V lookup: CDR1 SGHVS, CDR2 FQNEAQ. CDR3 DNA sequence: TGTGCCAGCAGCTTAGGCAGGGGGCGAAATGAGCAGTTCTTC. It yields the protein CASSLGRGRNEQFF.

Many counts were recorded for this clonotype. The V gene is TRBV11-2, the J gene TRBJ2-5; TRBD2 aligns across 7 bases. J gave up 5 bases and V 4 bases, and 13 bases lay outside the gene matches. The germline gives CDR1 SGHAT, CDR2 FQNNGV. The CDR3 consists of 16 residues. The CDR3: CASSSDPSAGRETQYF. In nucleotides, the CDR3 is TGTGCCAGCAGCTCGGACCCTAGCGCCGGGAGGGAGACCCAGTACTTC.

This clonotype appeared many times. This chain joins TRBV4-3 and TRBJ1-2; no definite D call. Trimming took 0 bases from V and 5 from J, leaving 10 bases between them. The CDR3 is made up of 14 amino acids. CDR1 is LGHNA, CDR2 YSLEER, per germline. CDR3 bases: TGCGCCAGCAGCCAAGAGTCGTCGGCTTATGGCTACACCTTC. The encoded protein is CASSQESSAYGYTF.

This clonotype was found many times. The chain has TRBV5-1 and TRBJ2-7; TRBD1 aligns across 10 bases. Unmatched junction bases numbered 1, after V lost 5 bases and J lost 2 bases. Germline lookup yields CDR1 SGHRS and CDR2 YFSETQ. This CDR3 is built from 13 residues. In DNA, the CDR3 is TGCGCCAGCAGAGGACAGGGGGCCTACGAGCAGTACTTC. This codes for CASRGQGAYEQYF.

This clonotype was seen ten or more times. In nucleotides, the CDR3 is TGTGCCAGCAGCTCGGGACAGCTCTACGAGCAGTACTTC. This codes for CASSSGQLYEQYF. The rearrangement uses TRBV7-8 and TRBJ2-7; 7 bases match TRBD1. J was trimmed by 3 bases and V by 4 bases; bases with no gene match: 3. The CDR3 has 13 residues. Per the germline V gene, CDR1 is SGHVS and CDR2 is FQNEAQ.

This clonotype was seen ten or more times. The chain has TRBV2 and TRBJ1-2; 9 nucleotides line up with TRBD1. J gave up 6 bases and V 7 bases, and 15 bases lay outside the gene matches. Germline V gene sequence: CDR1 SNHLY, CDR2 FYNNEI. This CDR3 spans 16 amino acids. CDR3 sequence reads: CASTNPTQGAPHGYTF. The CDR3 region has the DNA TGTGCCAGCACCAACCCAACACAGGGGGCTCCTCATGGCTACACCTTC.

Many counts were recorded for this clonotype. The chain has TRBV7-3 and TRBJ2-2; 9 bases are a match to TRBD2. Trimming at V came to 5 bases and at J to 2 bases, leaving 6 bases not matched to a gene. The germline V gene encodes CDR1 SGHTA and CDR2 FQGTGA. This CDR3 region has 16 residues. CDR3 sequence reads: CASSKLAGTNTGELFF. The CDR3 bases are TGTGCCAGCAGCAAACTAGCGGGCACCAACACCGGGGAGCTGTTTTTT.

Only a few counts were recorded for this clonotype. CDR3 in amino acids: CSARSPRPSDNEQFF. CDR3 nucleotide sequence: TGCAGTGCTAGATCCCCCCGACCTAGCGACAATGAGCAGTTCTTC. The V gene is TRBV20-1, the J gene TRBJ2-1; D may be TRBD2 (6 bases). This CDR3 comprises 15 residues. V was cut by 2 bases and J by 5 bases, with 16 bases left in between. Germline values: CDR1 DFQATT, CDR2 SNEGSKA (reference sequence).

The chain carries TRBV29-1 and TRBJ2-1; no reliable D call. The CDR3 loop spans 13 amino acids. CDR1 and CDR2 from the germline V gene are SQVTM and ANQGSEA. The V end was cut by 5 bases, the J end by 0 bases, with 8 bases between. As DNA, the CDR3 is TGCAGCGTTTCTCGGTTCTCCTACAATGAGCAGTTCTTC. Residues: CSVSRFSYNEQFF.

This clonotype has ten or more counts. The DNA for the CDR3 is TGCGCCAGCAGCTTGGCTCTCGGGAATGAGCAGTTCTTC. Amino acids: CASSLALGNEQFF. V gene TRBV5-1 combines with J gene TRBJ2-1, with D hard to call. The CDR3 length is 13 residues. Germline V gene data show CDR1 as SGHRS and CDR2 as YFSETQ. The ends were cut back, 0 bases at V and 7 bases at J, with 8 bases in the middle.

This clonotype was seen at least ten times. This rearrangement joins TRBV7-9 to TRBJ2-5; possibly TRBD1 for D (5 bases). The germline V gene encodes CDR1 SEHNR and CDR2 FQNEAQ (reference sequence). CDR3 length: 16 residues. Trimming shortened V by 5 bases and J by 2 bases, and 18 bases separated the two germline ends. CDR3 in DNA: TGTGCCAGCAGCCTGTTCCTAGACAGTTATCAAGAGACCCAGTACTTC. As protein: CASSLFLDSYQETQYF.